This TCR beta chain stems from a study of PD-1 blockade in classical Hodgkin lymphoma. Study conclusions and caveats: Whoever responded completely had baseline diversity much like that seen in newly diagnosed patients. Healthy donors reportedly exceeded newly diagnosed patients in baseline TCR diversity.

A note on this clone: The antigen remains undetermined.

Only in-frame clones appear in the TCRdb table, and some are missing; sequencing was by immunoSEQ multiplex PCR. Of about 40,000 clones listed, more than 75% are singletons. Brentuximab vedotin exposure varied among the patients, all of whom had relapsed after autologous stem cell transplantation. The V gene lost 0 bases and the J gene lost 3 bases, with 10 bases spanning the gap. The germline gives CDR1 ENHRY, CDR2 SYGVKD. The CDR3 is made up of 15 amino acids. The receptor was isolated from a human donor with classical Hodgkin lymphoma. Sequencing was performed on peripheral blood mononuclear cells (PBMCs), taken at baseline. J is TRBJ2-3 and V is TRBV10-3, with D perhaps assigned TRBD1 or TRBD2 (6 bases each). The CDR3 nucleotides read TGTGCCATCAGTGAGTCTAGAGGGGGGACAGATACGCAGTATTTT. Amino acids: CAISESRGGTDTQYF.